This T cell receptor (beta chain) emerged from a study of T-cell memory formation after mild COVID-19. Looking at the study overall: There were largely donor-specific TCR clusters. Overall study results and limits: Later expanders leaned CD4+, whereas clones that contracted between day 15 and 85 were balanced CD4/CD8. Detection of some responders pre-infection suggested pre-existing cross-reactive memory T cells participated.

Barcoded TCR alpha and TCR beta cDNA libraries with UMIs came from 5'RACE using constant-segment primers. TCRdb reanalysed the 5' RACE reads using MiXCR and keeps one entry per CDR3 protein. The top ten clones hold around an eighth of a sample with under 550,000 distinct CDR3 sequences, about 20% of them seen once. This clonotype was seen a few times. The target antigen is unknown. CDR1 and CDR2 (germline): SGHVS, FNYEAQ. This CDR3 has 16 residues. The V end was cut by 5 bases, the J end by 2 bases, with 17 bases between. The chain has TRBV7-6 and TRBJ2-3; TRBD2 is a possible D gene (6 bases). The clonotype comes from an adult woman who had mild COVID-19 (a few samples of this study predate the infection). Cell type and time point are not known. The sample consisted of PBMCs or a T cell subset sorted from them (not recorded which). CDR3 sequence reads: CASSSIAEAFTDTQYF. CDR3 DNA sequence: TGTGCCAGCAGCAGTATAGCGGAAGCCTTCACAGATACGCAGTATTTT.